This T cell receptor beta chain was identified in a study of PD-1 blockade in classical Hodgkin lymphoma. Remarks on this clone: Its antigen remains unknown.

General study findings and limits: Newly diagnosed patients had baseline TCR diversity that was reportedly lower than that of healthy donors.

Clones were sequenced by immunoSEQ multiplex PCR, and TCRdb holds only the in-frame ones, with some missing. The sample holds about 23,000 clones; roughly 87% are singletons and the top ten take 0.25%. The time point: newly diagnosed, previously untreated cHL patient sample. Investigators isolated CD4+ T cells from thawed PBMCs through magnetic negative selection. V was pared by 4 bases and J by 6 bases, with 8 bases of the junction left unmatched. Per germline, CDR1 MNHEY and CDR2 SVGAGI. This CDR3 comprises 14 residues. The TCR originated in a human donor with classical Hodgkin lymphoma. Sequenced: CD4+ T cells from blood. The chain carries TRBV6-5 and TRBJ2-7; 8 nucleotides line up with TRBD1. The CDR3 protein is CASSFRQGIGEQYF. DNA for the CDR3: TGTGCCAGCAGTTTCCGACAGGGGATCGGCGAGCAGTACTTC.